This passage covers 6 T cell receptor beta chains from one sample sequenced in a study of blood T cell repertoires in COVID-19. Data came from immunoSEQ multiplex PCR; TCRdb stores just in-frame clones and leaves some out. Of 200,000 to 300,000 clones in the sample, roughly 86% are singletons; the top ten hold approximately 2.4%. The sample consisted of PBMCs or T cells enriched from blood (not recorded which). The receptors were sampled from a woman younger than 35 who had recovered from COVID-19.

The rearrangement uses TRBV7-6 and TRBJ2-3; 7 positions match TRBD1. This CDR3 is built from 15 residues. The V segment lost 5 bases and the J segment 3 bases; nucleotides outside the gene matches: 8. Germline CDR1 SGHVS, CDR2 FNYEAQ. For the CDR3, the DNA is TGTGCCAGCAGCCCAACAGGGGCGGTGACAGATACGCAGTATTTT. As protein: CASSPTGAVTDTQYF.

This chain links TRBV27 with TRBJ1-1; D perhaps matches TRBD1 (5 bases). Germline V gene sequence: CDR1 MNHEY, CDR2 SMNVEV (reference sequence). The CDR3 extends over 14 amino acids. V dropped 4 bases and J dropped 4 bases, with 13 bases sitting between them. The CDR3 nucleotides are TGTGCCAGCAGTTGGGCTCAGGGTTTCACTGAAGCTTTCTTT. The encoded protein is CASSWAQGFTEAFF.

The chain joins TRBV7-8 to TRBJ1-5, with TRBD1 identical over 10 bases. The CDR3 runs to 15 residues. Germline values: CDR1 SGHVS, CDR2 FQNEAQ. The V gene end was trimmed by 6 bases and the J gene end by 7 bases; junction bases not matched to a gene: 9. DNA of the CDR3: TGTGCCAGCAGGGCGGGGACAGGGGAATTACAGCCCCAGCATTTT. Amino acids: CASRAGTGELQPQHF.

This sequence joins TRBV27 and TRBJ2-7; 12 bases fit TRBD1. Germline CDR1 and CDR2: MNHEY and SMNVEV (reference sequence). V lost 6 bases and J lost 1; bases outside the gene matches: 1. CDR3 length equals 14 residues. The CDR3 region has the DNA TGTGCCAGCAGGGGACAGGGGGCTTCCTACGAGCAGTACTTC. Encoded protein: CASRGQGASYEQYF.

This chain uses TRBV6-2 or TRBV6-3 with TRBJ1-5; D is perhaps TRBD1 (5 bases). Germline-derived CDR1 and CDR2 are MNHEY and SVGEGT. The CDR3 extends over 14 amino acids. The V end lost 5 bases, the J end lost 3 bases, and 11 bases lay between the germline ends. The CDR3 protein is CASSDGGDNQPQHF. DNA for the CDR3: TGTGCCAGCAGTGACGGAGGGGACAATCAGCCCCAGCATTTT.

J is TRBJ2-6 and V is TRBV19; 8 bases fit TRBD1. Per the germline V gene, CDR1 is LNHDA and CDR2 is SQIVND (reference sequence). This CDR3 has 17 residues. The junction had 6 bases not matched to a gene; V was cut back by 3 bases and J by 2 bases. For the CDR3, the DNA is TGTGCCAGTAGTATTCCTCAGGGGGCGCCTGGGGCCAACGTCCTGACTTTC. Encoded protein: CASSIPQGAPGANVLTF.